This T cell receptor (beta chain) comes out of a study of CD8 T cells in ankylosing spondylitis. Whole-study results and caveats: Ankylosing spondylitis blood seemed to carry a telltale TCR beta motif made of about 8 highly homologous variants.

This clonotype was observed a few times. The target antigen is unknown. V dropped 2 bases and J dropped 10 bases, with 8 bases sitting between them. Germline CDR1 is MNHEY and CDR2 is SMNVEV (reference sequence). This CDR3 spans 11 amino acids. TCRdb analysed the 5' RACE reads with MiXCR anew, one entry per CDR3 protein. The sample holds about 220,000 distinct CDR3 sequences; 7% to 8% are singletons and the top ten take 14%. This chain joins TRBV27 and TRBJ1-2, with D maybe TRBD1 (5 bases). Sequencing was done on a sample of blood, either unsorted or a sorted T cell fraction (not recorded which). The TCR sequence derives from a male donor with ankylosing spondylitis. The CDR3 nucleotides read TGTGCCAGCAGTTTAGGGGGAGTCTACACCTTC. Its translation is CASSLGGVYTF.